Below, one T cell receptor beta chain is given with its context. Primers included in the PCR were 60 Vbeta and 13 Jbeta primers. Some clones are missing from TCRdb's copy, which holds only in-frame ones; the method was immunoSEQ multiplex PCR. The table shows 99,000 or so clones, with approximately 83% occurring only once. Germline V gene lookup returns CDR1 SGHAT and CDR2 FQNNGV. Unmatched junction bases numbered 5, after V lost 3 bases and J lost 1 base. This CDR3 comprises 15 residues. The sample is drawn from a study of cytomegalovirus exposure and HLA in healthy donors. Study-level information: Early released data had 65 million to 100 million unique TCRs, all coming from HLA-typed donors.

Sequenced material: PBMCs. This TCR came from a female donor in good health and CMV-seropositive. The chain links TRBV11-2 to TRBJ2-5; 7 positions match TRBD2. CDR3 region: CASSFSGTAQETQYF. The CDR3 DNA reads TGTGCCAGCAGCTTCAGCGGGACCGCCCAAGAGACCCAGTACTTC.